The present TCR beta chain was sequenced within a study of cytomegalovirus exposure and HLA in healthy donors. General study findings and limits: Highly shared variants forming one cluster were likely a sequencing artifact. Within an earlier analysis, most TCR beta V segments proved productive either about 90% or about 30% of the time.

PCR employed 60 Vbeta and 13 Jbeta primers. This table comes from immunoSEQ multiplex PCR, and its TCRdb copy is limited to in-frame clones, with some not included. The sample yields about 140,000 clones, more than 75% seen once. Notes on this clone: As yet, its antigen is unknown.

The CDR3 loop spans 15 amino acids. V shed 4 bases, J shed 7 bases, and the junction held 5 bases outside the gene matches. Germline V CDR1 and CDR2: MNHEY, SVGAGI. The gene calls are TRBV6-5 and TRBJ1-6, with 9 bases aligning to TRBD1. Sequencing was performed on PBMCs. The receptor was isolated from a male donor in good health and CMV-seronegative. The DNA of the CDR3 is TGTGCCAGCAGTTCCGGGACAGGGAACAATTCACCCCTCCACTTT. Its translation: CASSSGTGNNSPLHF.